This T cell receptor beta chain appears in the sequencing data of a study of blood T cell repertoires in COVID-19. The study recruited people aged about 18 to 95 years across roughly 25 US areas. The CDR3 has 13 residues. Trimming removed 6 bases at V and 4 bases at J, with 12 bases between. Germline V gene data show CDR1 as MNHEY and CDR2 as SVGAGI. Authors' data handling: Estimation of nucleated cell counts relied on the amplification of reference gene primers. Sequenced by immunoSEQ multiplex PCR; TCRdb stores in-frame clones only, minus some. V, J and clone size derive from that table, while D and trimming were established from the DNA sequence. The top ten hold over 1.5% of the sample, which has about 250,000 clones, about 93% seen once.

This TCR derives from a woman younger than 35 who had recovered from COVID-19. The chain joins TRBV6-5 to TRBJ1-2; tentative D call: TRBD1 (6 bases). The sample comprised PBMCs or T cells enriched from blood (not recorded which). The CDR3 is CASSDTGTYGYTF. Here the CDR3 DNA reads TGTGCCAGCAGCGACACAGGGACCTATGGCTACACCTTC.